What follows describes a single T cell receptor beta chain. This CDR3 has 15 residues. The ends lost 5 bases at V and 0 bases at J; junction bases unmatched: 6. Germline loops: CDR1 MDHEN, CDR2 SYDVKM. This sample stems from a study of blood T cell repertoires in COVID-19. Across the study: Specimens from acute and convalescent COVID-19 originated in the United States, Italy and Spain. PBMCs, B-cell-depleted T cells, or T cells provided the cDNA or gDNA that made up the material.

In the study's own analysis: Quantification of nucleated cells was approximated via reference gene primer amplification. The table came from immunoSEQ multiplex PCR; TCRdb's copy has only in-frame clones and leaves some out. That table supplies the V and J calls and clone size; D and trimming were determined from the DNA. This table holds 300,000 to 450,000 clones, around 85% found once. The TCR was taken from a woman between 18 and 29 years old with acute or convalescent COVID-19. Sequencing was carried out using peripheral blood. The rearrangement uses TRBV28 and TRBJ2-5, with 7 nucleotides matching TRBD1. The CDR3 spells CASSPGTAYQETQYF. The CDR3 DNA is TGTGCCAGCAGTCCAGGGACAGCGTACCAAGAGACCCAGTACTTC.